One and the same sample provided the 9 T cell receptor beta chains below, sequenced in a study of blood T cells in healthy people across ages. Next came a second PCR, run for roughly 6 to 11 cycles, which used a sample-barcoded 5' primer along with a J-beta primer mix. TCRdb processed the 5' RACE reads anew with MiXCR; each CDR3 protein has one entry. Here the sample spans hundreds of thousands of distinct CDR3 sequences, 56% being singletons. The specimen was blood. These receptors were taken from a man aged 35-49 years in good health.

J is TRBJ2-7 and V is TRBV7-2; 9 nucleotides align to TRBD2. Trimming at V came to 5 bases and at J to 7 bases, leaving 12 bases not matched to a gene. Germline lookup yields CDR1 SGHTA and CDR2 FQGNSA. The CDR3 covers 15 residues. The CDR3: CASSDRAGGLGEQYF. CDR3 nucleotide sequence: TGTGCCAGCAGCGACAGAGCGGGAGGTCTGGGGGAGCAGTACTTC.

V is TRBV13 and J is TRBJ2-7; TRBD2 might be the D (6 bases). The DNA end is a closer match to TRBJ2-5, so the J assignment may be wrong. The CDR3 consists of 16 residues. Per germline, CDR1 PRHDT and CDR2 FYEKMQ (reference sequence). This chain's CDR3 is CASSLGRREEVETQYF. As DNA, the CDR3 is TGTGCCAGCAGCTTGGGGCGGAGGGAAGAGGTGGAGACCCAGTACTTC.

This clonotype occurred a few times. CDR3 sequence: CASKDHHIDAPNTGELFF. CDR3 DNA: TGTGCCAGCAAGGACCATCACATCGATGCCCCTAACACCGGGGAGCTGTTTTTT. V is TRBV27 and J is TRBJ2-2; D is ambiguous. The CDR3 extends over 18 amino acids. V was cut by 7 bases and J by 2 bases, with 23 bases left in between. Germline V gene sequence: CDR1 MNHEY, CDR2 SMNVEV (reference sequence).

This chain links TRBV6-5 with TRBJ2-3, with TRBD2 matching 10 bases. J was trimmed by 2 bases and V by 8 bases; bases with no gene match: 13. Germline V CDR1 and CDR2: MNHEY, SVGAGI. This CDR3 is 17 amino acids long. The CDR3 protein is CASVSPYLAGDTDTQYF. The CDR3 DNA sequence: TGTGCCAGCGTTAGCCCCTACCTAGCGGGGGACACAGATACGCAGTATTTT.

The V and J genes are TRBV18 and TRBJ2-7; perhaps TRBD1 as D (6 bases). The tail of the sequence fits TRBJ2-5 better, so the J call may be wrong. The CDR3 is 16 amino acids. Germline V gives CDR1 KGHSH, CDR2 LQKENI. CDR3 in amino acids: CASSPSLGQQQETQYF. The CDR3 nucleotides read TGTGCCAGCTCACCAAGCCTCGGACAGCAACAAGAGACCCAGTACTTC.

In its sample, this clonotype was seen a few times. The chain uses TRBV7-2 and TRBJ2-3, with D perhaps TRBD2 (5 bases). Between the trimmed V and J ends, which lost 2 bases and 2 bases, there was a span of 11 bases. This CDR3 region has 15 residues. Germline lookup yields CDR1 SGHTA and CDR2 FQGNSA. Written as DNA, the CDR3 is TGTGCCAGCAGCTTAATGGGCGGGTTCACAGATACGCAGTATTTT. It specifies CASSLMGGFTDTQYF.

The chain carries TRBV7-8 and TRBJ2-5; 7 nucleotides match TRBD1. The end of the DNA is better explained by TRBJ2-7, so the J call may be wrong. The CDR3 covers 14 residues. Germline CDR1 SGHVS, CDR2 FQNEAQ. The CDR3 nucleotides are TGTGCCAGCAGCTTTAACAGGGGACCCCTCGAGCAGTACTTC. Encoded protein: CASSFNRGPLEQYF.

CDR3 protein: CASRPGQGISETQYF. The CDR3 region has the DNA TGTGCCAGCAGGCCGGGACAGGGCATTTCAGAGACCCAGTACTTC. V and J are TRBV6-2 or TRBV6-3 and TRBJ2-4, with TRBD1 matching 9 bases. The J call is doubtful: the DNA matches TRBJ2-5 better. This CDR3 is built from 15 residues. CDR1 is MNHEY, CDR2 SVGEGT, per germline.

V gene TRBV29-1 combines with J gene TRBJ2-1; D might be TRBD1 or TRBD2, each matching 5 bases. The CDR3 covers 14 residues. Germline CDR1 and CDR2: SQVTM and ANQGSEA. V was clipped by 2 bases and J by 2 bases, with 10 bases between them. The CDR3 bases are TGCAGCGTTGAACGGGACGGGACCTACAATGAGCAGTTCTTC. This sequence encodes CSVERDGTYNEQFF.